This T cell receptor (beta chain) was captured by sequencing in a study of blood T cell repertoires in COVID-19. In the original workflow: Amplification of reference gene primers provided the estimated nucleated cell counts. TCRdb's table, derived via immunoSEQ multiplex PCR, lists solely in-frame clones and lacks some. That table gives V, J and clone size, and the DNA gave D and trimming. The table shows roughly 300,000 clones, with about 90% occurring only once. This sequence was found in a woman in her twenties or thirties who had recovered from COVID-19. Sequencing was carried out using PBMCs or T cells enriched from blood (not recorded which).

DNA for the CDR3: TGTGCCAGCAGCTTAGTGCTCCCAGGGGTGAATGAGCAGTTCTTC. Translating gives CASSLVLPGVNEQFF. The chain couples TRBV7-2 to TRBJ2-1, with D perhaps matching TRBD1 (6 bases). The CDR3 spans 15 residues. Trimming stripped 1 base from V and 7 bases from J, with 14 bases between. From germline, CDR1 is SGHTA and CDR2 FQGNSA.